These T cell receptor beta chains were read from a single sample in a study of blood T cell repertoires in COVID-19. Using immunoSEQ multiplex PCR, the repertoire was profiled, and TCRdb retains in-frame clones only, with some absent. The sample has about 180,000 clones, about 90% seen once; the top ten hold more than 6.5%. Sequencing was performed on PBMCs or T cells enriched from blood (not recorded which). The origin of the receptors is a woman between 50 and 59 years old who had recovered from COVID-19. Both conserved end residues are trimmed from each CDR3. Fields, in order: V gene, J gene, CDR3 protein.

TRBV30	TRBJ1-2	AWSGGGSGYT
TRBV6-7	TRBJ1-2	ASSYSPPGTEFPFYGYT
TRBV29-1	TRBJ2-2	SVAKGTGELF
TRBV5-1	TRBJ2-2	ASSLSGMNTGELF
TRBV19	TRBJ1-1	ASSTTSQGGKRNTEAF
TRBV24-1	TRBJ2-2	ATSDLGTGNSGELF
TRBV9	TRBJ1-4	ASSVEDSHNEKLF
TRBV7-6	TRBJ2-5	ASSLGGTSGSSGETQY
TRBV14	TRBJ1-2	ASSLRRQGNYYGYT
TRBV11-3	TRBJ2-3	ASSLDADTQY